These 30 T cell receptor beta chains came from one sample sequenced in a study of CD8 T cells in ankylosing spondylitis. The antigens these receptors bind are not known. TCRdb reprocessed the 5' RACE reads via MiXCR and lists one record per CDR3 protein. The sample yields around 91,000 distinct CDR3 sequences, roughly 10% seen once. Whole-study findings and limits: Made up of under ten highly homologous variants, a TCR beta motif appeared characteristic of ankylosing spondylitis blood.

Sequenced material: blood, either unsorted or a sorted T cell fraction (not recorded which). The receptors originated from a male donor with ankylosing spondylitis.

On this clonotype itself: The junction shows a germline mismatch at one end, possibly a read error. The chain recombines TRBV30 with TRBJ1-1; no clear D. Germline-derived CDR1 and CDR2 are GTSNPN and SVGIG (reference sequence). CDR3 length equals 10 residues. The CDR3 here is CAWGVTEAFF. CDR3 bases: TGTGCCTGGGGTGTCACTGAAGCTTTCTTT.

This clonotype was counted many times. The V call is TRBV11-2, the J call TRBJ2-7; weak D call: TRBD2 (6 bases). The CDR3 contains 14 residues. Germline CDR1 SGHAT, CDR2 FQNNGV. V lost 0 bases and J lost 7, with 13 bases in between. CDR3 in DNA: TGTGCCAGCAGCTTAGAAGCAGCGGGTAGTGAGCAGTACTTC. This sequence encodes CASSLEAAGSEQYF.

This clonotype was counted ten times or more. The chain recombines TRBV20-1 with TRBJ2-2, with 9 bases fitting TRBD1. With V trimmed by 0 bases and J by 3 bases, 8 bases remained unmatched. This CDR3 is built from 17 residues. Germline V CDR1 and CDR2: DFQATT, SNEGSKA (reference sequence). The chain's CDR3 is CSAREWGQGSHTGELFF. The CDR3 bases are TGCAGTGCTAGAGAGTGGGGACAGGGATCACACACCGGGGAGCTGTTTTTT.

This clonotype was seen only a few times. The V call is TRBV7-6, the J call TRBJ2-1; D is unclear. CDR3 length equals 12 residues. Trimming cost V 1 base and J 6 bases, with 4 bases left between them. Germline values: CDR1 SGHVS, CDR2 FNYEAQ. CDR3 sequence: CASSLVLNEQFF. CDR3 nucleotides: TGTGCCAGCAGCTTAGTCCTCAATGAGCAGTTCTTC.

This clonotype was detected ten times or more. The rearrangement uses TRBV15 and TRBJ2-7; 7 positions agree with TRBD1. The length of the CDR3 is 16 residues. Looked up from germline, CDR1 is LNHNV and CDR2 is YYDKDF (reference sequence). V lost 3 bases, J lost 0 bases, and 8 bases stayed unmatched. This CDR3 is CATSRDRFSSSYEQYF. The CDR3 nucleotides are TGTGCCACCAGCAGGGACAGGTTTTCGAGCTCCTACGAGCAGTACTTC. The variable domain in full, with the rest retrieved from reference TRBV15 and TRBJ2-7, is DAMVIQNPRYQVTQFGKPVTLSCSQTLNHNVMYWYQQKSSQAPKLLFHYYDKDFNNEADTPDNFQSRRPNTSFCFLDIRSPGLGDTAMYLCATSRDRFSSSYEQYFGPGTRLTVT.

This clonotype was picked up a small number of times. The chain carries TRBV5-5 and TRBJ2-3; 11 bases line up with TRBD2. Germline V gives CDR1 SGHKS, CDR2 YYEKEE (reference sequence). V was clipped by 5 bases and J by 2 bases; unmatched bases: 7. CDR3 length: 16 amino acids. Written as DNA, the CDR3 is TGTGCCAGCAGTCTTGGGACTAGCGGCTTCACAGATACGCAGTATTTT. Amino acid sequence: CASSLGTSGFTDTQYF.

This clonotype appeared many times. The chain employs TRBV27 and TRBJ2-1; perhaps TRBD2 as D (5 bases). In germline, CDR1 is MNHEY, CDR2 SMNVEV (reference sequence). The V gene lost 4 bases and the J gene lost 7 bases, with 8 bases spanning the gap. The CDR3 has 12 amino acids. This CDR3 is CASSYGENEQFF. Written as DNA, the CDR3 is TGTGCCAGCAGTTACGGGGAGAATGAGCAGTTCTTC.

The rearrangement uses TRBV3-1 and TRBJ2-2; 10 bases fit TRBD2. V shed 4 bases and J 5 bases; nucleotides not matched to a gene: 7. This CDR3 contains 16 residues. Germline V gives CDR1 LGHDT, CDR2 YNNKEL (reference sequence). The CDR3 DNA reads TGTGCCAGCAGCCCAGGGGGACTAGCGTTAACCGGGGAGCTGTTTTTT. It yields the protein CASSPGGLALTGELFF.

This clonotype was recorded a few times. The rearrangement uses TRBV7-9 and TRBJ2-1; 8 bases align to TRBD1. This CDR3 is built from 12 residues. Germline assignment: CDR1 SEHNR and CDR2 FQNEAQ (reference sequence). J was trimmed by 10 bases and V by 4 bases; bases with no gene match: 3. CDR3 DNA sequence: TGTGCCAGCAGCTGGGGGGACAGGGAGCAGTTCTTC. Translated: CASSWGDREQFF.

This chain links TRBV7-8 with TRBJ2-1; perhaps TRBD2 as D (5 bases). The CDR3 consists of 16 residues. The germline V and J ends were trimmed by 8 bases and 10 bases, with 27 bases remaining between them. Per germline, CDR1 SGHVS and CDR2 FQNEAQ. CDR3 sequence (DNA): TGTGCCAGCGCCTCGACTACCGACGAGTTAACGTGGGAGCAGTTCTTC. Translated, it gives CASASTTDELTWEQFF.

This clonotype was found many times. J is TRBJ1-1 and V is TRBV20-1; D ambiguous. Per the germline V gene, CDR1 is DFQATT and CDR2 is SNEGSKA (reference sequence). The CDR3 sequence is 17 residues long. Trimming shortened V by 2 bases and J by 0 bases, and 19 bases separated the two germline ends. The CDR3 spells CSARQTAGVGMNTEAFF. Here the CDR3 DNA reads TGCAGTGCTAGACAAACCGCCGGGGTTGGAATGAACACTGAAGCTTTCTTT.

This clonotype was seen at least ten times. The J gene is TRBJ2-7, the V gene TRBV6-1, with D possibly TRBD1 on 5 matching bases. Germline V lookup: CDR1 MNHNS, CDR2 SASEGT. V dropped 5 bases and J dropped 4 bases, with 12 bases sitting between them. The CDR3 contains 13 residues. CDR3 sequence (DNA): TGTGCCAGCAGTCGGACAAGTAGTTACGAGCAGTACGTC. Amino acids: CASSRTSSYEQYV.

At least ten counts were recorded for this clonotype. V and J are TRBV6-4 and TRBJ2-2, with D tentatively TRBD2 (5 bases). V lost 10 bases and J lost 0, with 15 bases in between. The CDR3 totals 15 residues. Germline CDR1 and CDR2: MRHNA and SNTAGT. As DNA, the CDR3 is TGTGCCACCGCCCCGGACGGGACGAACACCGGGGAGCTGTTTTTT. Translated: CATAPDGTNTGELFF.

The CDR3 reads CASSYGTSGSSYEQYF. CDR3 nucleotide sequence: TGTGCCAGCAGCTACGGGACTAGCGGGAGCTCCTACGAGCAGTACTTC. This chain joins TRBV7-6 and TRBJ2-7; 14 nucleotides align to TRBD2. There are 16 residues in the CDR3. Trimming removed 4 bases from V and 0 bases from J; junction bases left unmatched: 2. Germline CDR1 reads SGHVS; CDR2 reads FNYEAQ.

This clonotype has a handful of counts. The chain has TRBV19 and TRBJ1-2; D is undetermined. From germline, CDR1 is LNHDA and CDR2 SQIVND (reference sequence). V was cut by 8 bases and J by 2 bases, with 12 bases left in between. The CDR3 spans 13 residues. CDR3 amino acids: CASLADPNYGYTF. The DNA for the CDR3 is TGTGCCAGTCTCGCCGATCCCAACTATGGCTACACCTTC.

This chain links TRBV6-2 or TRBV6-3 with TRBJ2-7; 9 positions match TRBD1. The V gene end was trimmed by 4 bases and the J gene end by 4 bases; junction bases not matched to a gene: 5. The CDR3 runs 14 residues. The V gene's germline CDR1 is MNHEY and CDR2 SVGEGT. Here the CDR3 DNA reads TGTGCCAGCAGTTCGGGACAGGGCTGGTACGAGCAGTACGTC. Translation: CASSSGQGWYEQYV.

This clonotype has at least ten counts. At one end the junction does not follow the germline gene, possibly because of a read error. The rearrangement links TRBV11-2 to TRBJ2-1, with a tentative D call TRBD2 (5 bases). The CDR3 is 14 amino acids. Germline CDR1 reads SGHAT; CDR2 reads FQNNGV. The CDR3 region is CASKSMPGYNEQLF. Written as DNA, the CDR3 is TGTGCCAGTAAGAGCATGCCGGGGTACAATGAGCAGCTCTTC.

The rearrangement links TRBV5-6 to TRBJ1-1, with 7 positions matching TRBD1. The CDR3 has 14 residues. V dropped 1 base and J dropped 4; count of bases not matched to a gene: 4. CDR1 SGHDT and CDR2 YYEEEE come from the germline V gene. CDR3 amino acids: CASSLKAGGTEAFF. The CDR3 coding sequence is TGTGCCAGCAGCTTGAAGGCAGGGGGCACTGAAGCTTTCTTT.

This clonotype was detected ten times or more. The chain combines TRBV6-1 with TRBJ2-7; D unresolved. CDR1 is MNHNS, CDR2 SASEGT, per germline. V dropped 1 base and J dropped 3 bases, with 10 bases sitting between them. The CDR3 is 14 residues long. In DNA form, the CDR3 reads TGTGCCAGCAGTGAAGGACGTTGGGGCTACGAGCAGTACTTC. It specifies CASSEGRWGYEQYF.

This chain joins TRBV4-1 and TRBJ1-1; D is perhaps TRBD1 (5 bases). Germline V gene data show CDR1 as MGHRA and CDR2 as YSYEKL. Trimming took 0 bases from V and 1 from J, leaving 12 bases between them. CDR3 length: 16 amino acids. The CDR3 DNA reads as TGCGCCAGCAGCCAAGATCCTGCAGGGTGGAACACTGAAGCTTTCTTT. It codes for CASSQDPAGWNTEAFF.

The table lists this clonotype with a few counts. The CDR3 DNA follows: TGTGCCAGCAGCCAAGAAGGGGGCGATTCGGTTGGCTACACCTTC. It encodes CASSQEGGDSVGYTF. The rearrangement links TRBV4-2 to TRBJ1-2; 7 bases agree with TRBD1. In germline, CDR1 is LGHNA, CDR2 YNFKEQ. Unmatched junction bases numbered 8, after V lost 0 bases and J lost 7 bases. The length of the CDR3 is 15 residues.

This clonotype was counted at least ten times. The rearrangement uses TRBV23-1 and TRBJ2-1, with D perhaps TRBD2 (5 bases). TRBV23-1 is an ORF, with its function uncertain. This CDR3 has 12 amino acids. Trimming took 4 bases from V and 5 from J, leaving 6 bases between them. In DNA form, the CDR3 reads TGCGCCAGCAGTCTAGCGAACAATGAGCAGTTCTTC. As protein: CASSLANNEQFF.

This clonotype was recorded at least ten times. As DNA, the CDR3 is TGTGCCAGCAGCTCCCGGGACAGGGGGATTGAGCAGTTCTTC. Protein sequence: CASSSRDRGIEQFF. The chain joins TRBV7-9 to TRBJ2-1, with 11 bases lining up with TRBD1. With V trimmed by 4 bases and J by 9 bases, 5 bases remained unmatched. The CDR3 spans 14 residues. CDR1 and CDR2 from the germline V gene are SEHNR and FQNEAQ (reference sequence).

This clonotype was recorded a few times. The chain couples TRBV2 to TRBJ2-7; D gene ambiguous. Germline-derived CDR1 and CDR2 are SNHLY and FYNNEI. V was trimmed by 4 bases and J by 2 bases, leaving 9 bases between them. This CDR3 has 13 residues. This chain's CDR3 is CASSGAETYEQYV. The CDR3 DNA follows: TGTGCCAGCAGTGGGGCAGAAACCTACGAGCAGTACGTC.

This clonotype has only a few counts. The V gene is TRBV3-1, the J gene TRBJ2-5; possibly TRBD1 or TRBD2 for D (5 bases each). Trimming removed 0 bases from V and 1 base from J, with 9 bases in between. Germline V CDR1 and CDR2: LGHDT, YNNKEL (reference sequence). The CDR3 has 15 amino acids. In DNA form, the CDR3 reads TGTGCCAGCAGCCAAGATGGGGGACCCCAAGAGACCCAGTACTTC. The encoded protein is CASSQDGGPQETQYF.

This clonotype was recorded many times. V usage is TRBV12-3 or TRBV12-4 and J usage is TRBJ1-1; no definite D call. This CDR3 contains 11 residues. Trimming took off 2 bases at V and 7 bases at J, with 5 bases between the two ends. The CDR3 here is CASSLQNEAFF. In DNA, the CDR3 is TGTGCCAGCAGTTTACAGAATGAAGCTTTCTTT.

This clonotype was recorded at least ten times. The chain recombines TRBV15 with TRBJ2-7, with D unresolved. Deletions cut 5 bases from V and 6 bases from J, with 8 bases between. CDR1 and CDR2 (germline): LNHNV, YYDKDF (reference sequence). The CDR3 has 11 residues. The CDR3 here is CATSSGPEQYF. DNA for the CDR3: TGTGCCACCAGCTCTGGACCCGAGCAGTACTTC.

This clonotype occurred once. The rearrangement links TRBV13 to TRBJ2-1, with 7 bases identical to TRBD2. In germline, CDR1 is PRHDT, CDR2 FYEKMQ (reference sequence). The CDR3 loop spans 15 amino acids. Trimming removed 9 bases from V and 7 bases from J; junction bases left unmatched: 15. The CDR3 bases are TGTGCCAGTAACCCGGGAGGCAAGGCAGGAAATGAGCAGTTCTTC. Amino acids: CASNPGGKAGNEQFF.

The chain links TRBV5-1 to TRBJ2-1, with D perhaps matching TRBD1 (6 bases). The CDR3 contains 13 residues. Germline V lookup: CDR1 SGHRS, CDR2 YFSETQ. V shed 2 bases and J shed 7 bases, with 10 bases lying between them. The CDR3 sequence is CASSLLGGNEQFF. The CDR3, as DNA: TGCGCCAGCAGCTTACTAGGGGGAAATGAGCAGTTCTTC.

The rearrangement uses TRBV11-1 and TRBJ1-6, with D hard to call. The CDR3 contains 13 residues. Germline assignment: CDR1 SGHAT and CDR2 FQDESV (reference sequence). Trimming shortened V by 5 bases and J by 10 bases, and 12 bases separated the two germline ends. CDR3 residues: CASSQTATSPLHF. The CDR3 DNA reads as TGTGCCAGCAGCCAGACCGCGACATCACCCCTCCACTTT.